This T cell receptor beta chain was found in a study of neurological immune-mediated disorders. Whole-study findings and limits: The level of TCR clonal expansion was highest in patients with HTLV-1-associated myelopathy and lowest in multiple sclerosis, where it fell below the level seen in healthy controls.

This clonotype came up many times. The antigen remains undetermined. Stored at -80 C, 2 million PBMCs were the source of the unsorted libraries. The CDR3 contains 16 residues. CDR1 and CDR2 from the germline V gene are DFQATT and SNEGSKA (reference sequence). The junction had 7 bases not matched to a gene; V was cut back by 3 bases and J by 2 bases. As for the cDNA, it was generated by 5'RACE with 10-nucleotide random UMIs. TCRdb re-analysed the 5' RACE reads in MiXCR, keeping a single row per CDR3 protein. The repertoire consists of about 36,000 distinct CDR3 sequences, with 10% occurring once and the leading ten covering about 7%.

Sequences were obtained from PBMCs. This receptor was taken from a woman aged 30 to 39 with HTLV-1-associated myelopathy (HAM/TSP). The rearrangement uses TRBV20-1 and TRBJ1-5; 10 bases align to TRBD1. Here the CDR3 DNA reads TGCAGTGCTAGTCTCGGGACAGGGGTGGGCAATCAGCCCCAGCATTTT. Protein product: CSASLGTGVGNQPQHF.